Listed below are T cell receptor beta chains from one sample, sequenced in a study of cytomegalovirus exposure and HLA in healthy donors. Clones were sequenced by immunoSEQ multiplex PCR, and TCRdb holds only the in-frame ones, with some missing. The sample has roughly 78,000 clones, over 55% seen once; the top ten hold approximately 5.7%. Sequenced material: PBMCs. These receptors were collected from a man younger than 40 in good health and CMV-seropositive. Each CDR3 is given with its conserved first and last residue. The order of the fields is V gene, CDR3 protein.

TRBV28 CASRPGQGTYYEQYF
TRBV11-3 CASSKRTSGSSYEQYF
TRBV7-8 CASSGGVENIQYF
TRBV5-1 CASSPSGTDTQYF
TRBV25-1 CASSGGGGYNF
TRBV7-3 CASSLGGEAGELFF
TRBV7-9 CASTPAPTASYNEQFF
TRBV4-3 CASSQVLEYYEQYF
TRBV19 CASMALYLQGASPLHF
TRBV6-1 CASSPTSGITDTQYF
TRBV10-3 CAISESGQGPYEQYF
TRBV27 CASSVATYEQYF
TRBV7-9 CASTSGDRGGEQYF
TRBV6-6 CASRHTSGRDMEEQYF
TRBV18 CASRRDVYPGSPLHF
TRBV28 CASSSMTNTIYF
TRBV5-4 CASSSKKTSFPGELFF
TRBV9 CASSGIAGGQETQYF
TRBV11-2 CASSRGGKYGYTF
TRBV7-9 CASQGYNEAFF
TRBV6-1 CASSEYRGGTQYF
TRBV11-2 CASSLIGGPSNTQYF